This TCR beta chain was sequenced in a study of T cell changes during pregnancy in multiple sclerosis (dated by TCRdb to between 2019 and 2020). Regarding the complete study: The study looked at changes in the T cell repertoire across pregnancy in women with multiple sclerosis.

Turning to this clone: No antigen is known for it. Base quality data are lacking; no much larger clone is found one base away.

Libraries came from the immunoSEQ multiplex PCR assay. TCRdb mirrors the immuneACCESS table, restricted to in-frame sequences. Some clones are absent from its copies; in checked studies, under half trace to an unresolved V gene, and the reason for the others is unknown. The sample table contains under 50,000 clones; only one count was recorded for approximately 92% of them. Roughly 29% of the sample is taken by the ten largest. The germline V gene encodes CDR1 SEHNR and CDR2 FQNEAQ (reference sequence). The CDR3 goes from the cysteine to the phenylalanine over 17 residues. The CDR3 DNA has 51 bases and is translated from base 1. V is clipped by 4 bases and J by 0 bases, and the sequence between their germline boundaries is 18 bases long.

The rearrangement joined TRBV7-9 to TRBJ1-2, and possibly TRBD1, on 6 matching bases. The material was CD8+ T cells from peripheral blood mononuclear cells, obtained before pregnancy. The receptor was derived from a female donor with multiple sclerosis, enrolled in a pregnancy study. The nucleotide sequence is given as TGTGCCAGCAGCTCCCCGCGGATGGACAGCCCTAACTATGGCTACACCTTC. This sequence encodes CASSSPRMDSPNYGYTF.